A selection of T cell receptor beta chains follows, all from one sample in a study of blood T cell repertoires in COVID-19. Generated by immunoSEQ multiplex PCR, the TCRdb table keeps only in-frame clones and is missing some. The sample lists approximately 230,000 clones, approximately 90% occurring once. Sequencing was performed on peripheral blood. The origin of the receptors is a woman aged 25 to 39 with COVID-19, enrolled during active disease. Each CDR3 is given with its conserved first and last residue. Fields, in order: V gene, CDR3 length, D gene, clone size, J gene, CDR3 DNA, CDR3 protein. D genes are given only for firm matches. Clone size is given for some rows only: seen once, a few or many times, or a class if the clone is expanded.

V gene: TRBV5-1; CDR3 length: 15; D gene: .; clone size: .; J gene: TRBJ1-6; CDR3 DNA: TGCGCCAGCAGCTTGAGGCAGGTGACCAATTCACCCCTCCACTTT; CDR3 protein: CASSLRQVTNSPLHF
V gene: TRBV6-5; CDR3 length: 15; D gene: TRBD1; clone size: .; J gene: TRBJ1-6; CDR3 DNA: TGTGCCAGCGGACCTGTAGGGACAGGGACCGTCCCCCTCCACTTT; CDR3 protein: CASGPVGTGTVPLHF
V gene: TRBV2; CDR3 length: 11; D gene: .; clone size: .; J gene: TRBJ2-1; CDR3 DNA: TGTGCCAGCAGTACCCTCGGTGAGCAGTTCTTC; CDR3 protein: CASSTLGEQFF
V gene: TRBV10-3; CDR3 length: 14; D gene: .; clone size: .; J gene: TRBJ1-2; CDR3 DNA: TGTGCCATCAGTGAATCACGGCAACTATGGGGCTACACCTTC; CDR3 protein: CAISESRQLWGYTF
V gene: TRBV29-1; CDR3 length: 13; D gene: .; clone size: few; J gene: TRBJ2-3; CDR3 DNA: TGCAGCGTTGAAGTGTCCGGGGCAGATACGCAGTATTTT; CDR3 protein: CSVEVSGADTQYF
V gene: TRBV4-3; CDR3 length: 17; D gene: TRBD1; clone size: .; J gene: TRBJ2-1; CDR3 DNA: TGCGCCAGCAGCCAATATTACAGGGGCCTCTCCTACAATGAGCAGTTCTTC; CDR3 protein: CASSQYYRGLSYNEQFF
V gene: TRBV7-2; CDR3 length: 15; D gene: TRBD2; clone size: .; J gene: TRBJ2-3; CDR3 DNA: TGTGCCAGCAGCTCACCGGGACTATCCACAGATACGCAGTATTTT; CDR3 protein: CASSSPGLSTDTQYF
V gene: TRBV6-5; CDR3 length: 12; D gene: .; clone size: few; J gene: TRBJ1-2; CDR3 DNA: TGTGCCAGCAGTTACAACAGCTATGGCTACACCTTC; CDR3 protein: CASSYNSYGYTF
V gene: TRBV5-6; CDR3 length: 15; D gene: .; clone size: .; J gene: TRBJ1-2; CDR3 DNA: TGTGCCAGCAGCTTGGAGGGGAGGACTAACTATGGCTACACCTTC; CDR3 protein: CASSLEGRTNYGYTF
V gene: TRBV2; CDR3 length: 19; D gene: TRBD1; clone size: .; J gene: TRBJ1-2; CDR3 DNA: TGTGCCAGCAGTGAAACCGGGACAGGCCCCAAGTTAGCTAACTATGGCTACACCTTC; CDR3 protein: CASSETGTGPKLANYGYTF
V gene: TRBV18; CDR3 length: 15; D gene: .; clone size: .; J gene: TRBJ2-5; CDR3 DNA: TGTGCCAGCTCACCACCGACAGCAAACCAAGAGACCCAGTACTTC; CDR3 protein: CASSPPTANQETQYF
V gene: TRBV7-2; CDR3 length: 15; D gene: TRBD1; clone size: .; J gene: TRBJ2-2; CDR3 DNA: TGTGCCAGCAGCTTCTTGGACAGGGCGAACGGGGAGCTGTTTTTT; CDR3 protein: CASSFLDRANGELFF
V gene: TRBV19; CDR3 length: 14; D gene: .; clone size: .; J gene: TRBJ2-6; CDR3 DNA: TGTGCCAGTTTGGGCCGCGCAGGGGCCAACGTCCTGACTTTC; CDR3 protein: CASLGRAGANVLTF